This TCR beta chain is drawn from a study of T cell repertoires in cytomegalovirus infection. About the study: Epitope selection comprised recently identified HLA-C-restricted CMV epitopes and well-studied HLA-B-restricted CMV epitopes. TCR beta signatures that were public indicated CMV infection and matching HLA type. Study results and limitations: Summed frequency of shared TCR beta families picked out CMV carriers who also had the relevant HLA. Within the response measured ex vivo, HLA-C-restricted CMV-specific TCR beta clonotypes were dominant.

TCRdb processed the reads anew with MiXCR; each CDR3 protein has one entry. The sample comprises around 750,000 distinct CDR3 sequences, 32% of which are singletons, and about an eighth rests with the top ten. This clonotype was seen a few times. No antigen is known for it. V dropped 3 bases and J dropped 1 base, with 17 bases sitting between them. This CDR3 region has 17 residues. Germline loops: CDR1 SGDLS, CDR2 YYNGEE. This specimen was cultured CD8+ T cells from PBMCs, taken from culture after CMV antigen stimulation. The TCR originated in a human donor in good health (CMV status not recorded). Some clones in this sample may be carry-over from other donors' samples. The V gene is TRBV9, the J gene TRBJ2-1; D perhaps matches TRBD2 (5 bases). CDR3 DNA: TGTGCCAGCAGCGCTCCCGGGGTAGCTGTTTCCTACAATGAGCAGTTCTTC. Protein product: CASSAPGVAVSYNEQFF.